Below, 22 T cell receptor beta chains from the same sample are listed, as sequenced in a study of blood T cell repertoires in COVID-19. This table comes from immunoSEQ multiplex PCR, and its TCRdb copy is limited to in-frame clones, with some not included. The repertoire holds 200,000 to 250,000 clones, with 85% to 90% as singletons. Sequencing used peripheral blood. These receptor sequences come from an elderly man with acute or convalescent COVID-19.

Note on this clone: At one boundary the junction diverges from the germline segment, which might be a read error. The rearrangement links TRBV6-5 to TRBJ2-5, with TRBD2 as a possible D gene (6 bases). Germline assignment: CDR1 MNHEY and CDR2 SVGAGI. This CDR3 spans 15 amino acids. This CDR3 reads CASSDSPRRGETQYF. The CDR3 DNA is TGTGCCAGCAGTGACTCCCCGAGGAGGGGAGAGACCCAGTACTTC.

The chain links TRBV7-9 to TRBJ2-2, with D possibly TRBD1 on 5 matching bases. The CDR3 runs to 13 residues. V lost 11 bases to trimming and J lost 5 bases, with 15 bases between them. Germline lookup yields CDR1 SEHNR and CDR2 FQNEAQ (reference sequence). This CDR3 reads CAHAGAWTGELFF. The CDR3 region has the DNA TGTGCCCATGCTGGGGCCTGGACCGGGGAGCTGTTTTTT. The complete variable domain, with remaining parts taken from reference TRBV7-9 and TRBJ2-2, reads DTGVSQNPRHKITKRGQNVTFRCDPISEHNRLYWYRQTLGQGPEFLTYFQNEAQLEKSRLLSDRFSAERPKGSFSTLEIQRTEQGDSAMYLCAHAGAWTGELFFGEGSRLTVL.

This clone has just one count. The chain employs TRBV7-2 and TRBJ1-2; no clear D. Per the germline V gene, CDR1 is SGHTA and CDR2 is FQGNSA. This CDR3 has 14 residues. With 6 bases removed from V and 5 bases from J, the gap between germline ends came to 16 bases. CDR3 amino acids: CASRQNTARYGYTF. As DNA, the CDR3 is TGTGCCAGCAGACAAAATACAGCTCGATATGGCTACACCTTC. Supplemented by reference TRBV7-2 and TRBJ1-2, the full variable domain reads GAGVSQSPSNKVTEKGKDVELRCDPISGHTALYWYRQSLGQGLEFLIYFQGNSAPDKSGLPSDRFSAERTGGSVSTLTIQRTQQEDSAVYLCASRQNTARYGYTFGSGTRLTVV.

DNA for the CDR3: TGTGCCAGCAGCTTAATGAGCGGGAGTACGGGCAATGAGCAGTTCTTC. Protein product: CASSLMSGSTGNEQFF. The chain combines TRBV7-3 with TRBJ2-1; TRBD2 matches 8 bases. Germline V gene data show CDR1 as SGHTA and CDR2 as FQGTGA. This CDR3 contains 16 residues. Germline trimming cut 1 base from V and 6 bases from J; bases unmatched to any gene: 8.

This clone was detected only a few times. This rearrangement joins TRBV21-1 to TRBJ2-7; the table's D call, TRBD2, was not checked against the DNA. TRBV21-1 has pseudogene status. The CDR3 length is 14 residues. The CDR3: CASPKRSGAYEQYV. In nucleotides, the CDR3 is TGTGCCAGCCCAAAAAGAAGCGGTGCCTACGAGCAGTACGTC.

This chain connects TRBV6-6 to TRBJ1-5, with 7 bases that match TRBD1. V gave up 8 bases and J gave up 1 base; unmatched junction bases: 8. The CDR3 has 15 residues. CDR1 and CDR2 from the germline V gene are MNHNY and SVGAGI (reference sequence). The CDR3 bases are TGTGCCAGCTGCTACGCAGGGGGAAGCAATCAGCCCCAGCATTTT. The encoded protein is CASCYAGGSNQPQHF.

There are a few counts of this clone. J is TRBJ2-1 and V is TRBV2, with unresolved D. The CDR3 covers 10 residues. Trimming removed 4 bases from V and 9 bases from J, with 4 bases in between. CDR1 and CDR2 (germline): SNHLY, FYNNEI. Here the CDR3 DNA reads TGTGCCAGCAGTGTCGGTGAGCAGTTCTTC. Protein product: CASSVGEQFF.

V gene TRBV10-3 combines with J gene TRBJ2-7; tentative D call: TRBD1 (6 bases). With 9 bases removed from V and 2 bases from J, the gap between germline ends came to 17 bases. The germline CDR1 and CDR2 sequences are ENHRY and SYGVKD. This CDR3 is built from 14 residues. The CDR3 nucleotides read TGTGCCATATCAACGACAGGAGGACCCTACGAGCAGTACTTC. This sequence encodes CAISTTGGPYEQYF.

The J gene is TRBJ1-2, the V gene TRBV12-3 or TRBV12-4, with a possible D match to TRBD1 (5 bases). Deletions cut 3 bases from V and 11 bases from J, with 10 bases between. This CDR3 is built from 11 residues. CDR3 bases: TGTGCCAGCAGTTTGGGTCAGGGTTACACCTTC. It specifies CASSLGQGYTF.

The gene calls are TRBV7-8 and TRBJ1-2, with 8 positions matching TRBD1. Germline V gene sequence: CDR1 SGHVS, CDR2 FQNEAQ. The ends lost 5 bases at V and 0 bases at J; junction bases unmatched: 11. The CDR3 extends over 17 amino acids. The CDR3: CASSPNLGTGANYGYTF. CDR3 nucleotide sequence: TGTGCCAGCAGCCCCAATCTCGGGACAGGAGCTAACTATGGCTACACCTTC.

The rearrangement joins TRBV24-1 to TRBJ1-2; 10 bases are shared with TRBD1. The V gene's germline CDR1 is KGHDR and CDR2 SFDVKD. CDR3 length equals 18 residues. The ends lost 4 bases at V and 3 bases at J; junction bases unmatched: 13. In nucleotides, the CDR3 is TGTGCCACCAGTGACACCCGGGACAGGGGAAGAGGAGACTATGGCTACACCTTC. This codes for CATSDTRDRGRGDYGYTF.

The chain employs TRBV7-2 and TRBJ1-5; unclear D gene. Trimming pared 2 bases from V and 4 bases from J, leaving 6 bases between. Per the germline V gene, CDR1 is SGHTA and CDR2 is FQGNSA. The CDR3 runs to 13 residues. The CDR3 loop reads CASSLQANQPQHF. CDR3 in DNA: TGTGCCAGCAGCTTACAGGCTAATCAGCCCCAGCATTTT.

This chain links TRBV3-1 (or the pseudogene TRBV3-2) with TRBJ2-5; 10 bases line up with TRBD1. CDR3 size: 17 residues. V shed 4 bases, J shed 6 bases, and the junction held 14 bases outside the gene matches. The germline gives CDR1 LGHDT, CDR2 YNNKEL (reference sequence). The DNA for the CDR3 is TGTGCCAGCAGCCCATACGGCCGACAGGGGGCGCGGCAGACCCAGTACTTC. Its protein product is CASSPYGRQGARQTQYF.

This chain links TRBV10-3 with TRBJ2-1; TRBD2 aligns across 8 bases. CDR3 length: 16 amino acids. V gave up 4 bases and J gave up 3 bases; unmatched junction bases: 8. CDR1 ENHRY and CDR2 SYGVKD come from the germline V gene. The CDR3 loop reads CAISGQSGSDYNEQFF. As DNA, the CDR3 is TGTGCCATCAGTGGTCAAAGCGGGAGCGACTACAATGAGCAGTTCTTC.

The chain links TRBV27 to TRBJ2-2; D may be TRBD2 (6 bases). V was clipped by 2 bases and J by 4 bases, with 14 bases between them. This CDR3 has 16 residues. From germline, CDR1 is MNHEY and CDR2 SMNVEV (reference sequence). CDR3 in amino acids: CASSLGAGSITGELFF. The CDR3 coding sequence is TGTGCCAGCAGTTTAGGGGCGGGGTCCATCACCGGGGAGCTGTTTTTT.

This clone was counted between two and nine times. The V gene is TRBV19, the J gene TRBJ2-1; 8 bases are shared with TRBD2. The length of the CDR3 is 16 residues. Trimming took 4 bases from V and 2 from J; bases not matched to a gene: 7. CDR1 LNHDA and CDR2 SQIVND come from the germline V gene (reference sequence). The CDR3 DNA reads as TGTGCCAGTAGTAGCCAACTAGCGGACACCTACAATGAGCAGTTCTTC. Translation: CASSSQLADTYNEQFF.

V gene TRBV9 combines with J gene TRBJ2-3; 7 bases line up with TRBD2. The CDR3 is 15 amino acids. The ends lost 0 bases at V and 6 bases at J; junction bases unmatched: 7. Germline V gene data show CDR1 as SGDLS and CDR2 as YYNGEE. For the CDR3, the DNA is TGTGCCAGCAGCGTAGACGGGAGGCCGGCGGATACGCAGTATTTT. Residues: CASSVDGRPADTQYF. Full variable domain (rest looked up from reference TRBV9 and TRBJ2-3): DSGVTQTPKHLITATGQRVTLRCSPRSGDLSVYWYQQSLDQGLQFLIQYYNGEERAKGNILERFSAQQFPDLHSELNLSSLELGDSALYFCASSVDGRPADTQYFGPGTRLTVL.

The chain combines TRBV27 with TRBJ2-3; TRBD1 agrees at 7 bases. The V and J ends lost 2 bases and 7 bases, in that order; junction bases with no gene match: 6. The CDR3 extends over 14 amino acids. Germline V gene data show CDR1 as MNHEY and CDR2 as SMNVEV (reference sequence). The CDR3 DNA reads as TGTGCCAGCAGTTTACGGACAGGTTTCTATACGCAGTATTTT. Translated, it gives CASSLRTGFYTQYF.

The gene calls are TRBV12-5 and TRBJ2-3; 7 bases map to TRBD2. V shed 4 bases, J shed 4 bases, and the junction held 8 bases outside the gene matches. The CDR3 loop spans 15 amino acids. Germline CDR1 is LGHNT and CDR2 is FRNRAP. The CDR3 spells CASGSAGVGSDTQYF. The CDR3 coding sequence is TGTGCTAGTGGTTCGGCGGGAGTCGGATCAGATACGCAGTATTTT.

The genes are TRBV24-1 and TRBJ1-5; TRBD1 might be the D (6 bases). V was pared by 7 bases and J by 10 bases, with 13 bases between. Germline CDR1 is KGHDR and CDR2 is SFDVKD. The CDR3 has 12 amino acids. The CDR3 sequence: CATSRTGKPQHF. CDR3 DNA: TGTGCCACCAGCCGCACAGGGAAACCCCAGCATTTT.

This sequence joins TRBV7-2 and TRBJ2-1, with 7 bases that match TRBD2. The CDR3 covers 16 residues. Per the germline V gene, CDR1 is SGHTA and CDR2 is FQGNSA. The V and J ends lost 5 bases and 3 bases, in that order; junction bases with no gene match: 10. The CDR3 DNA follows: TGTGCCAGCAGCACACGTCCTAGCGGTAACTACAATGAGCAGTTCTTC. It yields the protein CASSTRPSGNYNEQFF.

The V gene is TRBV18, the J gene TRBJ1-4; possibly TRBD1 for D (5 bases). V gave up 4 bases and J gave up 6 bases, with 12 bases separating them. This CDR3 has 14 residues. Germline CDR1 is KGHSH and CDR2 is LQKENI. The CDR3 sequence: CASSRGGGDEKLFF. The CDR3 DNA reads TGTGCCAGCTCACGAGGAGGAGGGGATGAAAAACTGTTTTTT.